This T cell receptor (beta chain) was documented in a study of radiotherapy plus CTLA-4 blockade in lung cancer. Of note for this clone: What it binds is not known.

Clones were sequenced by immunoSEQ multiplex PCR, and TCRdb holds only the in-frame ones, with some missing. In the table there are about 49,000 clones, about 88% of which are singletons. Trimming took 3 bases from V and 4 from J; bases not matched to a gene: 9. The CDR3 loop spans 16 amino acids. Per germline, CDR1 SGHTA and CDR2 FQGNSA. Study-wide findings and caveats: TCR clones from tumors expanded in blood after radiotherapy plus ipilimumab.

The receptor was isolated from a human donor with non-small cell lung cancer whose response to radiotherapy plus ipilimumab could not be evaluated. The sequencing used peripheral blood, collected from a patient treated with radiotherapy plus ipilimumab. V is TRBV7-2 and J is TRBJ2-5; 9 nucleotides align to TRBD1. The CDR3 region is CASSFQTGGYRETQYF. CDR3 in DNA: TGTGCCAGCAGCTTCCAGACAGGGGGGTATCGAGAGACCCAGTACTTC.